The rows below give T cell receptor beta chains drawn from one sample of a study of shared clonotypes between healthy human individuals. Clones were read by immunoSEQ multiplex PCR, and TCRdb kept only the in-frame ones, dropping some. The sample gives 2,100,000 or so clones, 95% of which show up once; approximately 0.13% is in the top ten. Source material: naive CD4+ T cells sorted from blood. These receptors were taken from a man aged 18 to 30 in good health. Both conserved end residues are part of each CDR3. The order of the fields is clone size, D gene, J gene, V gene, CDR3 protein, CDR3 DNA. A D gene is named only where the DNA matches it firmly. Expanded clones are given a class, and other clones once, few, many or no size at all.

.	TRBD2	TRBJ2-5	TRBV14	CASSLYGGGQETQYF	TGTGCCAGCAGCCTCTACGGGGGGGGACAAGAGACCCAGTACTTC
.	.	TRBJ2-2	TRBV4-3	CASSPHPANTGELFF	TGCGCCAGCAGCCCGCATCCAGCGAACACCGGGGAGCTGTTTTTT
.	.	TRBJ2-2	TRBV2	CASNRGVGTGELFF	TGTGCCAGCAATCGGGGAGTGGGAACCGGGGAGCTGTTTTTT
.	TRBD2	TRBJ2-7	TRBV10-3	CAISPSGSSYEQYF	TGTGCCATCAGTCCTAGCGGGAGCTCCTACGAGCAGTACTTC
.	.	TRBJ1-2	TRBV6-5	CASRLDRYNGYTF	TGTGCCAGCAGGTTAGACAGGTATAATGGCTACACCTTC
.	TRBD1	TRBJ2-3	TRBV7-9	CASSRTGNTDTQYF	TGTGCCAGCAGCCGGACAGGGAACACAGATACGCAGTATTTT
few	.	TRBJ1-2	TRBV19	CASSYGLNNGYTF	TGTGCCAGTAGTTATGGACTAAACAATGGCTACACCTTC
.	.	TRBJ2-3	TRBV30	CAWSPSYRVFTDTQYF	TGTGCCTGGAGTCCTTCTTACAGGGTCTTCACAGATACGCAGTATTTT
.	.	TRBJ2-7	TRBV5-1	CASSISQGPYEQYF	TGCGCCAGCAGCATTTCACAGGGACCCTACGAGCAGTACTTC
.	TRBD1	TRBJ2-5	TRBV29-1	CSATGGETQYF	TGCAGCGCCACAGGGGGAGAGACCCAGTACTTC
once	.	TRBJ1-1	TRBV5-1	CASSLGRNTEAFF	TGCGCCAGCAGCTTGGGGAGGAACACTGAAGCTTTCTTT
.	.	TRBJ2-7	TRBV5-6	CASSLRTHSYEQYF	TGTGCCAGCAGCTTAAGGACACACTCCTACGAGCAGTACTTC
.	.	TRBJ2-5	TRBV15	CATSTRRGGRETQYF	TGTGCCACCAGTACTAGGAGGGGGGGCAGAGAGACCCAGTACTTC
.	TRBD1	TRBJ1-5	TRBV2	CASRESGQGDQPQHF	TGTGCCAGCAGGGAATCGGGACAGGGGGATCAGCCCCAGCATTTT
.	.	TRBJ2-7	TRBV19	CASSATGRPLYEQYF	TGTGCCAGTAGTGCGACAGGGAGGCCACTCTACGAGCAGTACTTC
.	TRBD1	TRBJ2-1	TRBV10-1	CASNEPGTGLYNEQFF	TGCGCCAGCAATGAACCCGGGACAGGGCTCTACAATGAGCAGTTCTTC
.	TRBD2	TRBJ2-1	TRBV9	CASSQRLAGGYNEQFF	TGTGCCAGCAGCCAAAGACTAGCGGGGGGATACAATGAGCAGTTCTTC
.	.	TRBJ2-3	TRBV27	CASSFSWTDTQYF	TGTGCCAGCAGTTTCAGCTGGACAGATACGCAGTATTTT
.	TRBD1	TRBJ2-7	TRBV2	CASRGQGAYEQYF	TGTGCCAGCAGGGGACAGGGGGCATACGAGCAGTACTTC
.	.	TRBJ2-3	TRBV6-5	CASSYRGSDTQYF	TGTGCCAGCAGTTACCGGGGTTCAGATACGCAGTATTTT
.	TRBD1	TRBJ2-5	TRBV29-1	CSVETGGETQYF	TGCAGCGTTGAGACAGGGGGAGAGACCCAGTACTTC
.	.	TRBJ1-4	TRBV18	CASSPTGTATNEKLFF	TGTGCCAGCTCACCAACGGGGACGGCAACTAATGAAAAACTGTTTTTT
.	.	TRBJ2-1	TRBV6-5	CASSYPPGSNEQFF	TGTGCCAGCAGTTACCCGCCGGGATCCAATGAGCAGTTCTTC
.	TRBD1	TRBJ1-1	TRBV11-3	CASSSAGTGEVEAFF	TGTGCCAGCAGCTCGGCAGGGACAGGGGAAGTTGAAGCTTTCTTT
.	.	TRBJ1-5	TRBV19	CASSIFGQFGDQPQHF	TGTGCCAGTAGTATATTTGGGCAGTTCGGTGATCAGCCCCAGCATTTT
.	.	TRBJ1-5	TRBV4-1	CASSDIVSGAKGDQPQHF	TGCGCCAGCAGTGACATCGTCTCAGGGGCAAAGGGGGATCAGCCCCAGCATTTT
once	.	TRBJ2-7	TRBV5-4	CASSTGYEQYF	TGTGCCAGCAGCACCGGCTACGAGCAGTACTTC
.	TRBD2	TRBJ2-2	TRBV6-4	CASSVRLAGNTGELFF	TGTGCCAGCAGTGTGAGGCTAGCGGGAAACACCGGGGAGCTGTTTTTT
.	TRBD1	TRBJ1-4	TRBV10-3	CAIKPDRGISGVGEKLFF	TGTGCCATCAAGCCGGACAGGGGAATAAGTGGCGTGGGGGAAAAACTGTTTTTT
few	.	TRBJ1-5	TRBV30	CAWSVLSEDQPQHF	TGTGCCTGGAGTGTATTATCGGAGGATCAGCCCCAGCATTTT
.	.	TRBJ1-6	TRBV28	CASRYTGGGNSPLHF	TGTGCCAGCAGGTACACGGGGGGTGGCAATTCACCCCTCCACTTT
.	.	TRBJ1-1	TRBV4-1	CASSQASGGLRTEAFF	TGCGCCAGCAGCCAAGCCTCCGGGGGCCTCCGGACTGAAGCTTTCTTT
.	.	TRBJ2-5	TRBV29-1	CSVDGQRQETQYF	TGCAGCGTTGACGGACAGAGACAAGAGACCCAGTACTTC
.	.	TRBJ1-1	TRBV28	CASRGSRAGAFF	TGTGCCAGCAGAGGATCCAGGGCGGGCGCTTTCTTT
.	TRBD2	TRBJ2-5	TRBV7-2	CASSPGTSGSGRETQYF	TGTGCCAGCAGCCCCGGGACTAGCGGGTCGGGAAGGGAGACCCAGTACTTC
.	.	TRBJ2-3	TRBV18	CASSRPGLGVDTQYF	TGTGCCAGCTCGAGACCGGGACTGGGGGTAGATACGCAGTATTTT
few	.	TRBJ1-2	TRBV5-1	CASSWTDRPNYGYTF	TGCGCCAGCAGCTGGACAGACCGCCCTAACTATGGCTACACCTTC
.	.	TRBJ1-6	TRBV7-3	CASSLSGRGTNSPLHF	TGTGCCAGCAGCTTAAGCGGGAGGGGAACTAATTCACCCCTCCACTTT
.	TRBD1	TRBJ2-6	TRBV9	CASSTKTGGASGANVLTF	TGTGCCAGCAGCACCAAGACAGGGGGCGCGTCTGGGGCCAACGTCCTGACTTTC
.	TRBD2	TRBJ2-5	TRBV6-6	CASSYSGGRGRETQYF	TGTGCCAGCAGTTACTCTGGCGGGAGGGGGCGAGAGACCCAGTACTTC
.	TRBD1	TRBJ2-6	TRBV9	CASSVERTGVYSGANVLTF	TGTGCCAGCAGCGTGGAACGTACAGGGGTCTACTCTGGGGCCAACGTCCTGACTTTC
.	.	TRBJ2-3	TRBV9	CASSVAGSLAQYF	TGTGCCAGCAGCGTAGCGGGTAGCTTGGCGCAGTATTTT
.	.	TRBJ1-2	TRBV5-1	CASSLVPGPTNYGYTF	TGCGCCAGCAGCTTGGTTCCGGGGCCGACTAACTATGGCTACACCTTC
.	.	TRBJ2-7	TRBV30	CAWSVLRASYEQYF	TGTGCCTGGAGTGTCTTGCGGGCGTCCTACGAGCAGTACTTC
.	.	TRBJ2-1	TRBV5-8	CASSLDRLAGYNEQFF	TGTGCCAGCAGCTTGGATCGGCTAGCTGGGTACAATGAGCAGTTCTTC
.	.	TRBJ1-6	TRBV5-4	CASSFANSPLHF	TGTGCCAGCAGCTTCGCGAATTCACCCCTCCACTTT
.	TRBD2	TRBJ2-2	TRBV5-1	CASSPSGGDTGELFF	TGCGCCAGCAGCCCTAGCGGGGGTGACACCGGGGAGCTGTTTTTT
.	TRBD2	TRBJ2-7	TRBV4-1	CASSQDQAGGRYEQYF	TGCGCCAGCAGCCAAGATCAGGCGGGAGGGAGATACGAGCAGTACTTC
.	.	TRBJ2-1	TRBV2	CASSGQGGGTNEQFF	TGTGCCAGCAGTGGGCAGGGAGGGGGAACCAATGAGCAGTTCTTC
.	.	TRBJ2-5	TRBV18	CASSPVTGKETQYF	TGTGCCAGCTCACCGGTCACAGGGAAAGAGACCCAGTACTTC
.	.	TRBJ1-3	TRBV10-3	CAISDNAGAISGNTIYF	TGTGCCATCAGTGATAACGCAGGGGCCATCTCTGGAAACACCATATATTTT
.	.	TRBJ2-7	TRBV7-9	CASSLTRDGGGEQYF	TGTGCCAGCAGTCTTACCCGGGACGGGGGCGGCGAGCAGTACTTC
.	TRBD1	TRBJ1-2	TRBV29-1	CSVESRGQVGYGYTF	TGCAGCGTTGAGTCCCGAGGACAGGTGGGCTATGGCTACACCTTC
.	.	TRBJ1-4	TRBV2	CAGGTGEKLFF	TGTGCCGGCGGAACAGGGGAAAAACTGTTTTTT
.	TRBD2	TRBJ2-3	TRBV7-2	CASSLGGGGRDTQYF	TGTGCCAGCAGCTTAGGCGGGGGGGGAAGGGATACGCAGTATTTT